This T cell receptor (beta chain) was observed in a study of T cell repertoires in cytomegalovirus infection. Across the whole study: Public TCR beta signatures provided an indication of both CMV infection and a matching HLA type. The study, taken as a whole, reports: The study found HLA-C-restricted CMV-specific TCR beta clonotypes dominating the ex vivo response. The study identified carriers of CMV plus the relevant HLA from cumulative public TCR beta family frequency.

The CDR3 is 15 residues long. Losses at the gene ends were 2 bases for V and 3 bases for J; bases not matched to a gene: 3. The germline gives CDR1 MDHEN, CDR2 SYDVKM. This clonotype came up many times. No antigen is known for it. TCRdb called the reads again in MiXCR, with one record for every CDR3 protein. The sample yields about 230,000 distinct CDR3 sequences, around 6.4% seen once. This clonotype was obtained from a human donor in good health (CMV status not recorded). Some clones in this sample may be carry-over from other donors' samples. The chain uses TRBV28 and TRBJ1-5; TRBD1 matches at 8 bases. Input material: PBMCs. CDR3 amino acids: CASSLPRGLNQPQHF. The CDR3 bases are TGTGCCAGCAGTTTACCCAGGGGGCTCAATCAGCCCCAGCATTTT. The full variable domain, rest sourced from reference TRBV28 and TRBJ1-5, is DVKVTQSSRYLVKRTGEKVFLECVQDMDHENMFWYRQDPGLGLRLIYFSYDVKMKEKGDIPEGYSVSREKKERFSLILESASTNQTSMYLCASSLPRGLNQPQHFGDGTRLSIL.